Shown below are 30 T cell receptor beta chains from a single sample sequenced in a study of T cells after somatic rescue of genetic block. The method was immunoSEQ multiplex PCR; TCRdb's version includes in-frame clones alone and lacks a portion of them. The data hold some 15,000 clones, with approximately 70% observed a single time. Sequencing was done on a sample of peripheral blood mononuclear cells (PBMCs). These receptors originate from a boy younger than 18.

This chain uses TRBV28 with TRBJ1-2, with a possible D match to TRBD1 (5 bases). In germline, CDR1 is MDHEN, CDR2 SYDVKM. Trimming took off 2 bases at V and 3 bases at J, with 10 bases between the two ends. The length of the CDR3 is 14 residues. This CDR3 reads CASSLPQGHYGYTF. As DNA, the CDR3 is TGTGCCAGCAGTTTACCCCAGGGACACTATGGCTACACCTTC.

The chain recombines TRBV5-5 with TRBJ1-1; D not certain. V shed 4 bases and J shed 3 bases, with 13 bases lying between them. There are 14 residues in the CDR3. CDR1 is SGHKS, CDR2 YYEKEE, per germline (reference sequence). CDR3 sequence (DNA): TGTGCCAGCAGCGTTGAACTGCGTTACACTGAAGCTTTCTTT. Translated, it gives CASSVELRYTEAFF.

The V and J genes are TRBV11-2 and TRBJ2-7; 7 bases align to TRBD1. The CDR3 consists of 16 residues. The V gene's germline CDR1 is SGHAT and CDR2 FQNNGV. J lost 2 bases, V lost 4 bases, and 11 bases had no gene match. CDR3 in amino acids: CASSSSPGQIAYEQYF. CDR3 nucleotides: TGTGCCAGCAGCTCCAGTCCGGGACAGATAGCCTACGAGCAGTACTTC.

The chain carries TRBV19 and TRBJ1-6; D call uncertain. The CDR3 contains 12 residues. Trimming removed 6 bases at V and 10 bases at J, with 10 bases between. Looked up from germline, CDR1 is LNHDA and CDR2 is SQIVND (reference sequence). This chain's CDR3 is CASSLPNSPLHF. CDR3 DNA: TGTGCCAGTAGCCTCCCTAACTCACCCCTCCACTTT.

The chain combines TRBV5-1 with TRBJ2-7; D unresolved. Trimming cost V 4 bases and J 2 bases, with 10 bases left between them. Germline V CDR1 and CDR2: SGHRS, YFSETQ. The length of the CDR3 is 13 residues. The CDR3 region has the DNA TGCGCCAGCAGCGATGGACCTCCCTACGAGCAGTACTTC. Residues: CASSDGPPYEQYF.

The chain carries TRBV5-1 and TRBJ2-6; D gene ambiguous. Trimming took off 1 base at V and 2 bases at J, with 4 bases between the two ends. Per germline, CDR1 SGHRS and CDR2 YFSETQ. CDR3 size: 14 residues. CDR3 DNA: TGCGCCAGCAGCTTGTTGACTGGGGCCAACGTCCTGACTTTC. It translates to CASSLLTGANVLTF.

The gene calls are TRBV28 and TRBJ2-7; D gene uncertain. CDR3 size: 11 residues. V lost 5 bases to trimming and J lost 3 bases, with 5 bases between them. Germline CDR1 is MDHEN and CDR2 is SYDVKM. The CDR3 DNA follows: TGTGCCAGCAGTCCTCGCTACGAGCAGTACTTC. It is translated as CASSPRYEQYF.

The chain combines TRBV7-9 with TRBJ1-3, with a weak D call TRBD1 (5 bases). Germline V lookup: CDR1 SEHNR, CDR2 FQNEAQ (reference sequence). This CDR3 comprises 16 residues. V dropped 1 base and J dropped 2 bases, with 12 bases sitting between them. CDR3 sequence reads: CASSLVWSGTGNTIYF. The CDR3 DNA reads TGTGCCAGCAGCTTAGTGTGGTCAGGGACTGGAAACACCATATATTTT.

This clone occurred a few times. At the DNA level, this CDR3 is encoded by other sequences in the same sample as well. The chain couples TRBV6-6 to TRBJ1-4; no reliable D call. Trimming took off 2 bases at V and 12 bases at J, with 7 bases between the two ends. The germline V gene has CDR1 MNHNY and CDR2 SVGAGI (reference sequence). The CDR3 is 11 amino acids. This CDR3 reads CASSYVEELFF. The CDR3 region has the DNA TGTGCCAGCAGTTACGTGGAGGAACTGTTTTTT.

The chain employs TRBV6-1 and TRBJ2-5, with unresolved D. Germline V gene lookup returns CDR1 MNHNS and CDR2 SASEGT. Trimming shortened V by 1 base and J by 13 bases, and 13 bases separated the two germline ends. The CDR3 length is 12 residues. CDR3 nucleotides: TGTGCCAGCAGTGAAGTTCTGGCCTCTAGGTACTTC. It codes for CASSEVLASRYF.

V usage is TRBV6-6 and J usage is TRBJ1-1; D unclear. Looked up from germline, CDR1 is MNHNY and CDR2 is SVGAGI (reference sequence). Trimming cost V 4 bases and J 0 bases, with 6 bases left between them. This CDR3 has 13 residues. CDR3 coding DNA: TGTGCCAGCAGTTCCGGGATGAACACTGAAGCTTTCTTT. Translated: CASSSGMNTEAFF.

The CDR3 coding sequence is TGTGCCAGCAGCGTAGGTTCCTATAACAATGAGCAGTTCTTC. It yields the protein CASSVGSYNNEQFF. The chain uses TRBV9 and TRBJ2-1; D is uncertain. The CDR3 covers 14 residues. The germline CDR1 and CDR2 sequences are SGDLS and YYNGEE. V lost 0 bases to trimming and J lost 5 bases, with 9 bases between them.

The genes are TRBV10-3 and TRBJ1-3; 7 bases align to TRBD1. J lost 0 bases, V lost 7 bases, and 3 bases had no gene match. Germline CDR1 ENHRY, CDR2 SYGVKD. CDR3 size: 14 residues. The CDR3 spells CAITGTASGNTIYF. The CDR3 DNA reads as TGTGCCATCACCGGGACAGCCTCTGGAAACACCATATATTTT.

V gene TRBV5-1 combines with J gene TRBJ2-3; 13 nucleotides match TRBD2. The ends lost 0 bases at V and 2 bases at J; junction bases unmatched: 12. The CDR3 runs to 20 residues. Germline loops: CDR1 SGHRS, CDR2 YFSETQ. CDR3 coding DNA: TGCGCCAGCAGCTTGGGATTGAGACCGGGACTAGCGGGGACCACAGATACGCAGTATTTT. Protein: CASSLGLRPGLAGTTDTQYF.

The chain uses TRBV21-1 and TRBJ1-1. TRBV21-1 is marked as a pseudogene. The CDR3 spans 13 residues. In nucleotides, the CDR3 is TGTGCCAGCAGCAAAGGGAGGAACACTGAAGCTTTCTTT. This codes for CASSKGRNTEAFF.

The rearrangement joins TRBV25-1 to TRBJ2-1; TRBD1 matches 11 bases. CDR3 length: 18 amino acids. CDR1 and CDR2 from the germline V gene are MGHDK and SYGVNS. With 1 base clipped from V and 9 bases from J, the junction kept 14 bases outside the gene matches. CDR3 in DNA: TGTGCCAGCAGTGAATTCCGATCTGGGACAGGGGGATCTAGTGAGCAGTTCTTC. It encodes CASSEFRSGTGGSSEQFF.

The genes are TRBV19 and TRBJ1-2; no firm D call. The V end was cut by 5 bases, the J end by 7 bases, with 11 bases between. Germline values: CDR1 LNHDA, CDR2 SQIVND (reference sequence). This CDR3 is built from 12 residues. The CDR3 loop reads CASSRLAGGYTF. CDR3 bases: TGTGCCAGTAGTCGACTGGCGGGTGGCTACACCTTC.

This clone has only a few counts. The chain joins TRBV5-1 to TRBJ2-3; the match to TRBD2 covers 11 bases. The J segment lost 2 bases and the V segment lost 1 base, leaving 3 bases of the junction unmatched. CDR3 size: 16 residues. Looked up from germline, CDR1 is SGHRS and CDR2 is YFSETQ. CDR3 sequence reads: CASSLLAGGTTDTQYF. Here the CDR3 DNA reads TGCGCCAGCAGCTTGTTAGCGGGGGGGACCACAGATACGCAGTATTTT.

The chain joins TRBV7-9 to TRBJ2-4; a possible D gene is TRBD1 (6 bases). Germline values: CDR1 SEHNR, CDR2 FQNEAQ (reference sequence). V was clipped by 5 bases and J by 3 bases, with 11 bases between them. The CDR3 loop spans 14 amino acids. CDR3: CASSQWDNKNIQYF. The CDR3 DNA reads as TGTGCCAGCAGCCAATGGGACAACAAAAACATTCAGTACTTC. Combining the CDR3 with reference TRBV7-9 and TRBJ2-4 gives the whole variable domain DTGVSQNPRHKITKRGQNVTFRCDPISEHNRLYWYRQTLGQGPEFLTYFQNEAQLEKSRLLSDRFSAERPKGSFSTLEIQRTEQGDSAMYLCASSQWDNKNIQYFGAGTRLSVL.

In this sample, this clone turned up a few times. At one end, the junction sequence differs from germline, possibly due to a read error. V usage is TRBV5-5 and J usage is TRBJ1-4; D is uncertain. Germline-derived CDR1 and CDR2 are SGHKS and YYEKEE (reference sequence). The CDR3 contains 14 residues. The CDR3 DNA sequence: TGTGCCAGCAGCTTCACCCCGCCTAAGGAAAAACTGTTTTTT. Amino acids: CASSFTPPKEKLFF.

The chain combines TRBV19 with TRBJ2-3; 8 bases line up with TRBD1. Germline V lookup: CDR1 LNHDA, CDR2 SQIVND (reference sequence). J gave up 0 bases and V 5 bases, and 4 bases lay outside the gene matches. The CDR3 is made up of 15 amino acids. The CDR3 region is CASSPWTGSTDTQYF. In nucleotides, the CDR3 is TGTGCCAGTAGTCCCTGGACAGGGAGCACAGATACGCAGTATTTT. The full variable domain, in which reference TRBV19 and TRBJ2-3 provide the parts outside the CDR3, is DGGITQSPKYLFRKEGQNVTLSCEQNLNHDAMYWYRQDPGQGLRLIYYSQIVNDFQKGDIAEGYSVSREKKESFPLTVTSAQKNPTAFYLCASSPWTGSTDTQYFGPGTRLTVL.

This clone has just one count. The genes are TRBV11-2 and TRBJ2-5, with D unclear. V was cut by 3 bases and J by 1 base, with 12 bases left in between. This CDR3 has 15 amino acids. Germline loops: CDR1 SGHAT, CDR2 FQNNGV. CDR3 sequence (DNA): TGTGCCAGCAGCTTTGGTGTCTACCGCCAAGAGACCCAGTACTTC. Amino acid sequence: CASSFGVYRQETQYF.

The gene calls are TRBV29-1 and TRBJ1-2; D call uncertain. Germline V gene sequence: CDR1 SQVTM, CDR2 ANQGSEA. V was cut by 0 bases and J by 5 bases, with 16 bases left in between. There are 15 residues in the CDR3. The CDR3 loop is CSVEDLAGNGYGYTF. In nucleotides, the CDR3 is TGCAGCGTTGAAGATCTAGCAGGCAATGGGTATGGCTACACCTTC.

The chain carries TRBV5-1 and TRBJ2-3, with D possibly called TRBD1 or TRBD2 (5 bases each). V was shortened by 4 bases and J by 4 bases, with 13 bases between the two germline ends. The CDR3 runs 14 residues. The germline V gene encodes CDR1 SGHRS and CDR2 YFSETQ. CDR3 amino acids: CASSTTGTSDTQYF. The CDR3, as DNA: TGCGCCAGCAGCACTACCGGGACCTCAGATACGCAGTATTTT.

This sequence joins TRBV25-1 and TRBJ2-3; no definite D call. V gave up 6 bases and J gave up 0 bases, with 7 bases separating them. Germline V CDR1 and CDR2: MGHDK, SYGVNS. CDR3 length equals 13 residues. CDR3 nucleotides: TGTGCCAGCAGAGAACACAGCACAGATACGCAGTATTTT. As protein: CASREHSTDTQYF.

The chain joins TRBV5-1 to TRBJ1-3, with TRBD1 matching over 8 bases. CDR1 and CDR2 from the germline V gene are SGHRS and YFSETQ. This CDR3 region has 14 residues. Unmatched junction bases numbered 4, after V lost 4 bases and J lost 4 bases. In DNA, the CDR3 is TGCGCCAGCAGCCTCAGGGGGCACGGAAACACCATATATTTT. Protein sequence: CASSLRGHGNTIYF.

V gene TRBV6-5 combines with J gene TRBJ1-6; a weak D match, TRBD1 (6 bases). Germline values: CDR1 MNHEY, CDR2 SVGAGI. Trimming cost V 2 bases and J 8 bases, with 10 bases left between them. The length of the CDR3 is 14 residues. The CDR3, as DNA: TGTGCCAGCAGTTACAGGGGGAATGATTCACCCCTCCACTTT. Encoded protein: CASSYRGNDSPLHF.

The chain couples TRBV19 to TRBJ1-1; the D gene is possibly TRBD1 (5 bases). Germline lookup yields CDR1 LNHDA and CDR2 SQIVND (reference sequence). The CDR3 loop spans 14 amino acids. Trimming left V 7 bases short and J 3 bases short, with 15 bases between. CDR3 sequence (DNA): TGTGCCAGTATGAACTTGGGGACCTACACTGAAGCTTTCTTT. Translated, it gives CASMNLGTYTEAFF.

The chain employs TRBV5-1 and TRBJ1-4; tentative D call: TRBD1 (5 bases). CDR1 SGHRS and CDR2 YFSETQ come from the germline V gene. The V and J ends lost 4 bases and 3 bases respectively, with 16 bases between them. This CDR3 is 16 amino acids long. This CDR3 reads CASSGPEGLANEKLFF. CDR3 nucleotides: TGCGCCAGCAGCGGTCCGGAGGGGCTGGCTAATGAAAAACTGTTTTTT. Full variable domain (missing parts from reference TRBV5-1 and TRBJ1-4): KAGVTQTPRYLIKTRGQQVTLSCSPISGHRSVSWYQQTPGQGLQFLFEYFSETQRNKGNFPGRFSGRQFSNSRSEMNVSTLELGDSALYLCASSGPEGLANEKLFFGSGTQLSVL.

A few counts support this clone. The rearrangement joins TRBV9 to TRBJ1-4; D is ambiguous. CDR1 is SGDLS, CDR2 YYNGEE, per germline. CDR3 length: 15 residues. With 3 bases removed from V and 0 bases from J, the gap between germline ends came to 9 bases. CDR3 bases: TGTGCCAGCAGCGCCTCTCTCGCAACTAATGAAAAACTGTTTTTT. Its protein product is CASSASLATNEKLFF.